The 14 T cell receptor beta chains in this list originate from one sample, sequenced in a study of T cell responses to AZD1222 COVID-19 vaccine. The method was immunoSEQ multiplex PCR; TCRdb's version includes in-frame clones alone and lacks a portion of them. The sample lists some 110,000 clones, more than 80% occurring once. This sample comprised peripheral blood, obtained 28 days after the second AZD1222 dose. The source is an adult who received the AZD1222 COVID-19 vaccine.

The chain carries TRBV19 and TRBJ2-2, with TRBD2 as a possible D gene (7 bases). This CDR3 contains 15 residues. V was shortened by 4 bases and J by 4 bases, with 13 bases between the two germline ends. Germline V CDR1 and CDR2: LNHDA, SQIVND (reference sequence). The DNA of the CDR3 is TGTGCCAGTAGTAGGTCCGGGGGGCGCACCGGGGAGCTGTTTTTT. As protein: CASSRSGGRTGELFF.

The genes are TRBV19 and TRBJ2-5; D is perhaps TRBD2 (7 bases). Germline V gene sequence: CDR1 LNHDA, CDR2 SQIVND (reference sequence). The CDR3 has 15 amino acids. Trimming pared 6 bases from V and 2 bases from J, leaving 16 bases between. The CDR3 is CASRPGGGWQETQYF. The CDR3 DNA follows: TGTGCCAGTAGGCCGGGGGGCGGGTGGCAAGAGACCCAGTACTTC.

J is TRBJ2-3 and V is TRBV9, with 9 bases aligning to TRBD2. The trim removed 5 bases at V and 2 bases at J, leaving 9 bases unmatched. Germline CDR1 and CDR2: SGDLS and YYNGEE. The CDR3 extends over 16 amino acids. The CDR3 sequence is CASSRAGGRYTDTQYF. The CDR3 nucleotides are TGTGCCAGCAGTCGCGCGGGGGGGCGCTACACAGATACGCAGTATTTT.

The rearrangement uses TRBV2 and TRBJ1-2; TRBD1 is a possible D gene (6 bases). This CDR3 is 13 amino acids long. Deletions cut 6 bases from V and 1 base from J, with 9 bases between. Per the germline V gene, CDR1 is SNHLY and CDR2 is FYNNEI. As DNA, the CDR3 is TGTGCCAGCAGGGCAGGGGATAACTATGGCTACACCTTC. Protein: CASRAGDNYGYTF.

J is TRBJ2-3 and V is TRBV27; D perhaps matches TRBD2 (6 bases). The germline CDR1 and CDR2 sequences are MNHEY and SMNVEV (reference sequence). Deletions cut 3 bases from V and 4 bases from J, with 11 bases between. This CDR3 comprises 14 residues. The CDR3 bases are TGTGCCAGCAGTTTGACTAGATTTGCAGATACGCAGTATTTT. Translating it yields CASSLTRFADTQYF.

The chain joins TRBV5-1 to TRBJ1-1; unclear D gene. Germline values: CDR1 SGHRS, CDR2 YFSETQ. The CDR3 length is 14 residues. V lost 2 bases to trimming and J lost 1 base, with 9 bases between them. The CDR3 spells CASSLESWNTEAFF. CDR3 DNA sequence: TGCGCCAGCAGCTTAGAGTCCTGGAACACTGAAGCTTTCTTT.

This chain links TRBV28 with TRBJ1-1; 9 bases are shared with TRBD1. CDR1 is MDHEN, CDR2 SYDVKM, per germline. With V trimmed by 4 bases and J by 7 bases, 4 bases remained unmatched. The CDR3 covers 13 residues. This CDR3 is CASSSGQGDEAFF. For the CDR3, the DNA is TGTGCCAGCAGTTCGGGACAGGGCGATGAAGCTTTCTTT.

This clone occurred once. This chain connects TRBV6-1 to TRBJ2-7, with D perhaps matching TRBD1 or TRBD2 (5 bases each). Trimming left V 3 bases short and J 4 bases short, with 13 bases between. CDR1 and CDR2 (germline): MNHNS, SASEGT. CDR3 size: 14 residues. DNA of the CDR3: TGTGCCAGCAGTGACGGAGGACAAATTTACGAGCAGTACTTC. Amino acids: CASSDGGQIYEQYF.

The chain links TRBV29-1 to TRBJ1-6, with a weak D call TRBD1 (6 bases). The length of the CDR3 is 13 residues. The germline V and J ends were trimmed by 5 bases and 8 bases, with 13 bases remaining between them. CDR1 is SQVTM and CDR2 is ANQGSEA in the germline V gene. CDR3 protein: CSVRGQRDSPLHF. The CDR3 DNA follows: TGCAGCGTTCGAGGACAGCGGGATTCACCCCTCCACTTT. Full variable domain (remainder filled in from reference TRBV29-1 and TRBJ1-6): SAVISQKPSRDICQRGTSLTIQCQVDSQVTMMFWYRQQPGQSLTLIATANQGSEATYESGFVIDKFPISRPNLTFSTLTVSNMSPEDSSIYLCSVRGQRDSPLHFGNGTRLTVT.

The chain recombines TRBV2 with TRBJ2-5; TRBD2 is a possible D gene (6 bases). The CDR3 consists of 12 residues. Germline CDR1 and CDR2: SNHLY and FYNNEI. V was trimmed by 6 bases and J by 5 bases, leaving 10 bases between them. The CDR3 bases are TGTGCCAGCAGGGGGGACTGGGAGACCCAGTACTTC. Residues: CASRGDWETQYF.

J is TRBJ2-5 and V is TRBV18, with 8 nucleotides matching TRBD2. This CDR3 contains 16 residues. The germline V gene has CDR1 KGHSH and CDR2 LQKENI. The J segment lost 0 bases and the V segment lost 0 bases, leaving 3 bases of the junction unmatched. The CDR3 coding sequence is TGTGCCAGCTCACCACCGAGGCGGGGGGACCAAGAGACCCAGTACTTC. Protein: CASSPPRRGDQETQYF.

This clone was found a few times. The chain joins TRBV20-1 to TRBJ1-2; D gene unclear. The CDR3 extends over 15 amino acids. The ends were cut back, 3 bases at V and 3 bases at J, with 17 bases in the middle. CDR1 is DFQATT, CDR2 SNEGSKA, per germline (reference sequence). This CDR3 reads CSASPPNQAYYGYTF. The CDR3 nucleotides read TGCAGTGCTAGTCCCCCGAATCAGGCTTACTATGGCTACACCTTC.

The V gene is TRBV11-3, the J gene TRBJ2-3, with TRBD2 as a possible D gene (5 bases). The length of the CDR3 is 15 residues. Looked up from germline, CDR1 is SGHNT and CDR2 is YENEEA. Trimming cost V 7 bases and J 5 bases, with 19 bases left between them. As DNA, the CDR3 is TGTGCCAGCACCAGATCGGGGAAAGCGAAAGATACGCAGTATTTT. This sequence encodes CASTRSGKAKDTQYF.

The CDR3 region is CASSLAGHLEAFF. The CDR3 DNA follows: TGCGCCAGCAGCTTGGCGGGCCACCTTGAAGCTTTCTTT. V usage is TRBV5-1 and J usage is TRBJ1-1; D remains ambiguous. V was pared by 0 bases and J by 7 bases, with 10 bases between. The CDR3 length is 13 residues. Germline V gene lookup returns CDR1 SGHRS and CDR2 YFSETQ.